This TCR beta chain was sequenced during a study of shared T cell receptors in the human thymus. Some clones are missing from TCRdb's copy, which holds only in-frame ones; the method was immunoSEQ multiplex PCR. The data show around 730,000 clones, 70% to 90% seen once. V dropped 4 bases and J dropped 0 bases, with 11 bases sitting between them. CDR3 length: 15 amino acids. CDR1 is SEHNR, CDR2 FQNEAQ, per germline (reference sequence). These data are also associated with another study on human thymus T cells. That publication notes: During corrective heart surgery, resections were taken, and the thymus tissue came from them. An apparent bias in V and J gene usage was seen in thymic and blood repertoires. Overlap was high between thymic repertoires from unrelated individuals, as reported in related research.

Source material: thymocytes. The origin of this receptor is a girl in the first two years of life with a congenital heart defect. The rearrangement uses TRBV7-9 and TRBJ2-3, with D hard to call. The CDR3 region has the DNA TGTGCCAGCAGCTCCACGGGTTCGAGCACAGATACGCAGTATTTT. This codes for CASSSTGSSTDTQYF.